A single sample is the source of the 18 T cell receptor beta chains below, sequenced in a study of T cell responses to AZD1222 COVID-19 vaccine (dated by TCRdb to about 2021). In light of the paper, this sample's time point label describes: baseline before first vaccination. The library was prepared using the immunoSEQ multiplex PCR assay. As stored in TCRdb, this immuneACCESS dataset retains in-frame rearrangements with V and J assigned. A fraction of the clones does not appear; measured against another copy, unresolved V genes explain less than half of the discrepancy, and the remainder lacks a known reason. The sample data list 120,000 or so clones, and 65% to 90% of these were observed just once. The ten largest clones take up 7.7% of the sample. This specimen was peripheral blood, taken on day 0 of AZD1222 vaccination. The receptors shown here come from an adult in good health.

This CDR3 reads CASSDENTQYF. The CDR3 nucleotides are TGCGCCAGCAGTGATGAGAATACGCAGTATTTT. The chain combines TRBV10-1 with TRBJ2-3; D gene unclear. The CDR3 is 11 amino acids. With 3 bases removed from V and 7 bases from J, the gap between germline ends came to 5 bases. Germline CDR1 is WNHNN and CDR2 is SYGVQD (reference sequence).

The rearrangement uses TRBV19 and TRBJ1-6; D remains ambiguous. The germline V gene encodes CDR1 LNHDA and CDR2 SQIVND (reference sequence). This CDR3 comprises 14 residues. V gave up 7 bases and J gave up 5 bases, with 12 bases separating them. The CDR3 reads CASTWERNNSPLHF. The CDR3 DNA sequence: TGTGCCAGTACTTGGGAGCGAAATAATTCACCCCTCCACTTT.

This clone was observed a few times. CDR3 region: CASSLGQGIDQPQHF. DNA of the CDR3: TGTGCCAGCAGTTTAGGACAGGGGATCGATCAGCCCCAGCATTTT. The chain links TRBV28 to TRBJ1-5; 9 nucleotides line up with TRBD1. The germline V gene encodes CDR1 MDHEN and CDR2 SYDVKM. This CDR3 comprises 15 residues. V shed 2 bases and J 5 bases; nucleotides not matched to a gene: 4. Combining the CDR3 with reference TRBV28 and TRBJ1-5 gives the whole variable domain DVKVTQSSRYLVKRTGEKVFLECVQDMDHENMFWYRQDPGLGLRLIYFSYDVKMKEKGDIPEGYSVSREKKERFSLILESASTNQTSMYLCASSLGQGIDQPQHFGDGTRLSIL.

The chain employs TRBV5-4 and TRBJ1-2; D unresolved. Trimming removed 4 bases from V and 4 bases from J, with 17 bases in between. Germline CDR1 and CDR2: SGHNT and YYREEE (reference sequence). The CDR3 covers 15 residues. CDR3 region: CASSVQSTGSYGYTF. CDR3 coding DNA: TGTGCCAGCAGCGTTCAGTCGACGGGGAGCTATGGCTACACCTTC.

The chain uses TRBV19 and TRBJ1-6, with TRBD1 matching 11 bases. The CDR3 length is 15 residues. Germline values: CDR1 LNHDA, CDR2 SQIVND (reference sequence). Germline trimming cut 6 bases from V and 10 bases from J; bases unmatched to any gene: 8. The CDR3 spells CASSPWTGGKSPLHF. CDR3 nucleotide sequence: TGTGCCAGTAGCCCATGGACAGGGGGCAAGTCACCCCTCCACTTT.

V usage is TRBV3-1 (or the pseudogene TRBV3-2) and J usage is TRBJ2-5; maybe TRBD1 (6 bases). Germline V gene sequence: CDR1 LGHDT, CDR2 YNNKEL (reference sequence). The V end was cut by 2 bases, the J end by 5 bases, with 12 bases between. The CDR3 consists of 14 residues. The chain's CDR3 is CASSQSGVVETQYF. CDR3 DNA sequence: TGTGCCAGCAGCCAATCAGGGGTGGTTGAGACCCAGTACTTC.

This clone has more than one count but fewer than ten. J is TRBJ2-7 and V is TRBV5-8; D is perhaps TRBD1 or TRBD2 (6 bases each). This CDR3 is built from 14 residues. Trimming took off 2 bases at V and 2 bases at J, with 11 bases between the two ends. Germline CDR1 reads SGHTS; CDR2 reads YDEGEE. CDR3 loop: CASSLGGTTYEQYF. The CDR3 DNA is TGTGCCAGCAGCTTAGGGGGGACAACCTACGAGCAGTACTTC.

The J gene is TRBJ2-7, the V gene TRBV5-4, with D perhaps TRBD2 (6 bases). The germline CDR1 and CDR2 sequences are SGHNT and YYREEE (reference sequence). Trimming left V 0 bases short and J 2 bases short, with 15 bases between. This CDR3 is built from 16 residues. CDR3 in DNA: TGTGCCAGCAGCTTGGGGGGCCGGGGGTTAACCTACGAGCAGTACTTC. It specifies CASSLGGRGLTYEQYF.

This chain uses TRBV18 with TRBJ1-1; 7 positions agree with TRBD1. The V gene end was trimmed by 0 bases and the J gene end by 5 bases; junction bases not matched to a gene: 9. The CDR3 runs to 16 residues. Germline CDR1 is KGHSH and CDR2 is LQKENI. The CDR3 sequence is CASSPPGQGEGTEAFF. The DNA of the CDR3 is TGTGCCAGCTCACCACCGGGGCAGGGGGAGGGGACTGAAGCTTTCTTT.

This chain connects TRBV27 to TRBJ1-1; D is unclear. Per the germline V gene, CDR1 is MNHEY and CDR2 is SMNVEV (reference sequence). Trimming removed 2 bases from V and 4 bases from J, with 11 bases in between. CDR3 length equals 14 residues. CDR3 coding DNA: TGTGCCAGCAGTTTAGGTGGACGGGGCACTGAAGCTTTCTTT. Amino acids: CASSLGGRGTEAFF.

The chain joins TRBV10-2 to TRBJ1-1; 7 bases are a match to TRBD1. Germline trimming cut 6 bases from V and 1 base from J; bases unmatched to any gene: 8. Germline V lookup: CDR1 WSHSY, CDR2 SAAADI. This CDR3 has 15 amino acids. The CDR3 here is CASRAPDRANTEAFF. In nucleotides, the CDR3 is TGCGCCAGCAGAGCCCCTGACAGGGCGAACACTGAAGCTTTCTTT.

The V call is TRBV2, the J call TRBJ2-5; D is uncertain. Trimming pared 7 bases from V and 3 bases from J, leaving 6 bases between. The CDR3 contains 11 residues. Germline V lookup: CDR1 SNHLY, CDR2 FYNNEI. This CDR3 is CASTAEETQYF. Written as DNA, the CDR3 is TGTGCCAGCACCGCGGAAGAGACCCAGTACTTC. The whole variable domain, remainder taken from reference TRBV2 and TRBJ2-5, is EPEVTQTPSHQVTQMGQEVILRCVPISNHLYFYWYRQILGQKVEFLVSFYNNEISEKSEIFDDQFSVERPDGSNFTLKIRSTKLEDSAMYFCASTAEETQYFGPGTRLLVL.

CDR3 bases: TGTGCCAGCAGGGTACAGGGCATCTCCTACGAGCAGTACTTC. Amino acid sequence: CASRVQGISYEQYF. V gene TRBV28 combines with J gene TRBJ2-7; maybe TRBD1 (6 bases). The ends were cut back, 6 bases at V and 0 bases at J, with 12 bases in the middle. Looked up from germline, CDR1 is MDHEN and CDR2 is SYDVKM. The length of the CDR3 is 14 residues.

This chain connects TRBV28 to TRBJ2-7; possibly TRBD1 for D (5 bases). Trimming took 3 bases from V and 0 from J, leaving 9 bases between them. The CDR3 consists of 14 residues. CDR1 MDHEN and CDR2 SYDVKM come from the germline V gene. CDR3 sequence reads: CASSFPTVSYEQYF. The CDR3 DNA sequence: TGTGCCAGCAGTTTCCCGACAGTCTCCTACGAGCAGTACTTC.

V usage is TRBV28 and J usage is TRBJ2-3, with D maybe TRBD1 (6 bases). The length of the CDR3 is 15 residues. Germline V gives CDR1 MDHEN, CDR2 SYDVKM. V lost 6 bases, J lost 2 bases, and 15 bases lay in between. CDR3 nucleotide sequence: TGTGCCAGCAGGGGATCGGGACAAAACACAGATACGCAGTATTTT. Protein sequence: CASRGSGQNTDTQYF.

This clone was detected a few times. The chain links TRBV25-1 to TRBJ2-4, with 7 bases aligning to TRBD2. CDR3 length equals 12 residues. V lost 6 bases and J lost 5; bases outside the gene matches: 1. Per germline, CDR1 MGHDK and CDR2 SYGVNS. The CDR3 protein is CASRTSQNIQYF. The CDR3, as DNA: TGTGCCAGCAGGACTAGCCAAAACATTCAGTACTTC.

This clone was seen a single time. The chain combines TRBV5-1 with TRBJ1-2; TRBD1 agrees at 7 bases. Germline V gives CDR1 SGHRS, CDR2 YFSETQ. The CDR3 is made up of 14 amino acids. Trimming at V came to 3 bases and at J to 6 bases, leaving 8 bases not matched to a gene. The CDR3 DNA reads as TGCGCCAGCAGCTCGGGGGACAGCACTAATGGCTACACCTTC. Protein product: CASSSGDSTNGYTF.

This clone was counted once. The chain is built from TRBV6-5 and TRBJ1-3, with 10 positions matching TRBD1. The germline V gene encodes CDR1 MNHEY and CDR2 SVGAGI. The CDR3 is 15 amino acids. V dropped 2 bases and J dropped 2; count of bases not matched to a gene: 0. CDR3 bases: TGTGCCAGCAGTTACGGACAGGGGGCTGGAAACACCATATATTTT. Translating it yields CASSYGQGAGNTIYF.